This is a list of T cell receptor beta chains from one sample in a study of control samples from healthy donors and cancer patients. Clones were read by immunoSEQ multiplex PCR, and TCRdb kept only the in-frame ones, dropping some. The repertoire holds 70,000 to 95,000 clones, with under 95% as singletons. Sequencing was done on a sample of PBMCs. Source of these receptors: a woman aged 40 to 50 with lung cancer. CDR3s include the opening cysteine and the closing phenylalanine or tryptophan. D genes are given only for firm matches. The size entry is marked missing in some rows and otherwise reads once, few, many or a size class.

. TRBJ2-2 . 14 TRBV6-1 TGTGCCAGCAGTGACACATCTAACACCGGGGAGCTGTTTTTT CASSDTSNTGELFF
. TRBJ2-3 . 14 TRBV6-6 TGTGCCAGCACCACTACGAGCGCAGGGAATACGCAGTATTTT CASTTTSAGNTQYF
. TRBJ2-1 . 13 TRBV7-8 TGTGCCAGCAGCTCCAGCCACACCAATGAGCAGTTCTTC CASSSSHTNEQFF
TRBD1 TRBJ2-7 once 15 TRBV18 TGTGCCAGCTCACCAAACAGGGGGGCCTCCTACGAGCAGTACTTC CASSPNRGASYEQYF
. TRBJ2-2 . 15 TRBV5-6 TGTGCCAGCAGAGTCGCTGGGGGGCTTTCCGGGGAGCTGTTTTTT CASRVAGGLSGELFF
. TRBJ1-2 . 17 TRBV4-1 TGCGCCAGCAGCCAAGATAATACCGGGGGGCCTAACTATGGCTACACCTTC CASSQDNTGGPNYGYTF
. TRBJ1-5 . 14 TRBV6-6 TGTGCCAGCAGTACCATAAACAGCAATCAGCCCCAGCATTTT CASSTINSNQPQHF
TRBD2 TRBJ2-3 . 14 TRBV6-5 TGTGCCAGCAGTTCCCAGACTAGCGGGTGGTCACAGTATTTT CASSSQTSGWSQYF
TRBD1 TRBJ1-1 . 13 TRBV30 TGTGCCTGGGCGACAGGGGAATACACTGAAGCTTTCTTT CAWATGEYTEAFF
. TRBJ1-6 . 12 TRBV12-3/TRBV12-4 TGTGCCAGCAGAGGCAGGGGACCACCCCTCCACTTT CASRGRGPPLHF
TRBD1 TRBJ2-4 . 16 TRBV7-2 TGTGCCAGCAGCTTAGCGGGGACAGTCGCCAAAAACATTCAGTACTTC CASSLAGTVAKNIQYF
. TRBJ1-4 . 11 TRBV6-6 TGTGCCAGCAGTCTAGTTGAAAAACTGTTTTTT CASSLVEKLFF
. TRBJ1-1 once 14 TRBV10-3 TGTGCCATCAGTGTGGGGCAGAGGAACACTGAAGCTTTCTTT CAISVGQRNTEAFF
. TRBJ1-4 . 15 TRBV6-4 TGTGCTTTTACGGTGGGGGGCATCGGTAATGAAAAACTGTTTTTT CAFTVGGIGNEKLFF
TRBD1 TRBJ2-3 . 15 TRBV5-1 TGCGCCAGCAGCTTAATGGACAGGGACACAGATACGCAGTATTTT CASSLMDRDTDTQYF
. TRBJ2-1 . 15 TRBV27 TGTGCCAGCAGTGAGCGGCGGGGCCCCTACAATGAGCAGTTCTTC CASSERRGPYNEQFF
. TRBJ2-1 . 16 TRBV3-1/TRBV3-2 TGTGCCAGCAGCGGCCGGCCCGGGGGGCGCGACAATGAGCAGTTCTTC CASSGRPGGRDNEQFF
. TRBJ2-7 . 11 TRBV6-5 TGTGCCAGCAGCTATACCTACGAGCAGTACTTC CASSYTYEQYF
. TRBJ1-2 . 16 TRBV11-2 TGTGCCAGCAGCTTAGTAGCCAGGCCTTCGGACTATGGCTACACCTTC CASSLVARPSDYGYTF
TRBD1 TRBJ1-3 . 14 TRBV7-2 TGTGCCAGCAGCTTATTGCAGGGGGCGGACACCATATATTTT CASSLLQGADTIYF
TRBD1 TRBJ2-7 . 14 TRBV7-9 TGTGCCAGCAGCGTCGGCCGGGACAGGGATTTGCAGTACTTC CASSVGRDRDLQYF
. TRBJ2-7 . 13 TRBV28 TGTGCCAGCAGTCCCAGGAGCTCCTACGAGCAGTACTTC CASSPRSSYEQYF
. TRBJ2-2 . 14 TRBV6-5 TGTGCCAGCAGGCCGGGCCGAGGGGCCGGGGAGCTGTTTTTT CASRPGRGAGELFF
. TRBJ1-6 . 13 TRBV29-1 TGCAGCGTGGGAGACTTCTATAATTCACCCCTCCACTTT CSVGDFYNSPLHF
. TRBJ1-1 . 13 TRBV30 TGTGCCTGGAGTGACAGCACGAACACTGAAGCTTTCTTT CAWSDSTNTEAFF
. TRBJ1-2 . 15 TRBV30 TGTGCCTGGAGGAGGTGGAGGGCGCTAAACTATGGCTACACCTTC CAWRRWRALNYGYTF
. TRBJ1-2 . 16 TRBV4-2 TGTGCCAGCAGCCACTTAACAGGGAAGGGAACCTATGGCTACACCTTC CASSHLTGKGTYGYTF
. TRBJ2-7 . 15 TRBV7-6 TGTGCCAGCAGCTTAGGGCCGGGGGACGGCAACGAGCAGTACTTC CASSLGPGDGNEQYF
. TRBJ2-7 . 16 TRBV7-9 TGTGCCAGCAGCTTAGTCCTAACAAGTGGGATCTACGAGCAGTACTTC CASSLVLTSGIYEQYF
. TRBJ2-7 . 15 TRBV4-1 TGCGCCAGCAGCCAAGTGGCAGACGAGTATTACGAGCAGTACTTC CASSQVADEYYEQYF